This entry concerns a single T cell receptor beta chain. A few counts support this clonotype. The specificity of this receptor is unknown. Within one base of it there is no much larger clone, and no base qualities were kept. The sample belongs to a study of human T cells and chemical hapten exposure (TCRdb year 2021). For the study in its entirety: For sensitization, 2% DPC in acetone was applied to a 2 cm by 2 cm area of upper inner arm skin. Throughout the roughly 25-week study period, patients were also given weekly therapeutic DPC doses on the scalp. Patch testing on the upper back used Finn chambers containing 0.01% DPC, with scoring done after 6 days according to International Contact Dermatitis Research Group standards. Most of the patients in the cohort were female, and the cohort covered alopecia areata with under or over 50% scalp involvement, alopecia totalis and alopecia universalis. Libraries were combined into a pool for sequencing, and differences in TCR yield between samples came mainly from small differences in library volumes within the pool. In alopecia patients, the study followed how the peripheral blood TCR repertoire changed in vivo over primary and secondary sensitization to diphenylcyclopropenone (DPC), a hapten. Blood was sampled from patients pre-sensitization (week 0) and at 2, 6 and about 24 weeks after DPC sensitization. For TCR sequencing, blood came from over 25 alopecia patients at anywhere from one to four time points (pre-sensitization, 2, 6 and 24 weeks).

Libraries were made using RACE. The instrument was a NextSeq 500. Library preparation attached unique molecular identifiers to individual cDNA molecules for quantitative, reproducible TCR counting. From each blood RNA sample, both TCR alpha and TCR beta chains were sequenced. Per the authors' processing: A median of around 96,000 TCRs per sample was observed, with a range of about 20,000 to 700,000. V, J and CDR3 annotation of the TCR reads was performed with the Decombinator software suite. For PS versus PT1 abundance plots, all samples were subsampled to the same number of TCRs (28,000). TCRs were defined as expanded if absent before sensitization and observed at least eight times at the 2-week time point. TCRdb's own reprocessing of the public reads used fastp at Q25 and MiXCR and kept productive beta chains. Duplicate CDR3 protein sequences are folded into a single record with the most common DNA and genes. These V and J calls are TCRdb output, not the study's own analysis. The sample has about 380,000 distinct CDR3 sequences on record, roughly 4.6% of them singletons. Approximately 2.4% of the sample is taken by the ten largest.

The intended sense of this specimen's time point label: pre-sensitization, week 0. Explained via the paper, the treatment or condition label denotes: therapeutic diphenylcyclopropenone sensitization with weekly scalp DPC. At each patch-test visit, blood was drawn before the patch test was applied. Patients were considered eligible if aged 18 to 70, diagnosed with alopecia and deemed suitable for DPC therapy, and patients were excluded if pregnant. Total RNA was isolated from unfractionated whole blood collected in Tempus Blood RNA tubes. Overall study outcomes, separate from this receptor: No change with DPC sensitization was found in the number of TCRs above 1 in 1000 frequency, and no evidence of global repertoire structure alterations was found. Because every patient had alopecia, a presumed autoimmune disease, the patients' immune response might differ from that of healthy individuals. After repeated subsampling, the strength of the expansion versus patch-test correlation and the threshold at which it became significant changed. Expanded TCRs formed significantly more large CDR3 similarity clusters than pre-sensitization or healthy control sets, consistent with antigen-driven responses. Patch test score correlated positively with the number of PT1 expanded TCRs, reaching significance at thresholds 8, 16 and 32 but not at 4.

CDR1 is given as LGHNA and CDR2 as YSLEER, both from the germline V gene. V is cut by 4 bases and J by 0 bases, and the space between the germline ends is 12 bases. From its cysteine to its phenylalanine, the CDR3 spans 15 amino acids. Only the CDR3 region is kept as DNA, spanning 45 bases read in frame from base 1. This receptor was obtained from a woman between 45 and 65 years old with alopecia areata. Some clones in this sample may be carry-over from other donors' samples. The source material was whole blood, sampled in connection with sensitization to the hapten diphenylcyclopropenone (DPC). The chain uses TRBV4-3 and TRBJ2-5; the D gene is perhaps TRBD2, from 5 matching bases. In nucleotides, the sequence is TGCGCCAGCAGCCGTTACGTGGACTACCAAGAGACCCAGTACTTC. This gives the protein CASSRYVDYQETQYF.